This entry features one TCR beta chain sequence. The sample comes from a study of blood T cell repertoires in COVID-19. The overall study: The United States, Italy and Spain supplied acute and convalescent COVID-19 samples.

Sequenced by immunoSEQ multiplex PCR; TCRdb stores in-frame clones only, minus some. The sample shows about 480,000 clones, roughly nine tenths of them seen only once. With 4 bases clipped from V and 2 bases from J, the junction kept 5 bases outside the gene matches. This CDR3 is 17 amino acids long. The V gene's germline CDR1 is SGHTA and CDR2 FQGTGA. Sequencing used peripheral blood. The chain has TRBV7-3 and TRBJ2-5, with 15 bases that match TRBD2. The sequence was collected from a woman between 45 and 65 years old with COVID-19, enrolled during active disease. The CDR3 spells CASSSGLAGGLQETQYF. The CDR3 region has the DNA TGTGCCAGCAGCTCGGGACTAGCGGGGGGATTACAAGAGACCCAGTACTTC.